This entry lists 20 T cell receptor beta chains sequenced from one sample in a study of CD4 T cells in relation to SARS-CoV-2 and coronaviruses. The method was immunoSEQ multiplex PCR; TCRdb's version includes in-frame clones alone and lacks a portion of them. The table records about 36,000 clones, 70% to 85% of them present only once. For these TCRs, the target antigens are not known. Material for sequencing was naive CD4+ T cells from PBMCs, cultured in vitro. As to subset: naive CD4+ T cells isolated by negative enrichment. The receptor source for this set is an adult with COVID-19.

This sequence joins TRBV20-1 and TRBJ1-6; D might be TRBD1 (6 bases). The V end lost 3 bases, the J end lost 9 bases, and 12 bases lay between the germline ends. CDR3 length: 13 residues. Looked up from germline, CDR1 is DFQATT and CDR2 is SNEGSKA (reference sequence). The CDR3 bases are TGCAGTGCTAGTCCGGACAGCCTTTCACCCCTCCACTTT. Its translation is CSASPDSLSPLHF.

The CDR3 region is CASSQDNGRSGEQYF. The CDR3 DNA follows: TGTGCCAGCAGCCAAGATAACGGGAGGTCCGGAGAGCAGTACTTC. The J gene is TRBJ2-7, the V gene TRBV14, with TRBD2 identical over 7 bases. J lost 7 bases, V lost 0 bases, and 9 bases had no gene match. CDR3 length: 15 amino acids. Germline V lookup: CDR1 SGHDN, CDR2 FVKESK.

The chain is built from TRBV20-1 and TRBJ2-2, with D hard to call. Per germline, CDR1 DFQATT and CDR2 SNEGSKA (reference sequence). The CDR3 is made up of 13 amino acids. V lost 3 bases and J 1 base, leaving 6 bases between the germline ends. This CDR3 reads CSASFVNTGELFF. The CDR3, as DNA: TGCAGTGCTAGTTTTGTGAACACCGGGGAGCTGTTTTTT.

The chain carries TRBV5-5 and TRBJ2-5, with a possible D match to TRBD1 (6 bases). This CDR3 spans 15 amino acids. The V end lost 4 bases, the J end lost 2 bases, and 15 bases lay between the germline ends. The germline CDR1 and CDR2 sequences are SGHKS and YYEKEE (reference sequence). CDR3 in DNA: TGTGCCAGCAGCCCTGGGGGACACCAACAAGAGACCCAGTACTTC. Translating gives CASSPGGHQQETQYF.

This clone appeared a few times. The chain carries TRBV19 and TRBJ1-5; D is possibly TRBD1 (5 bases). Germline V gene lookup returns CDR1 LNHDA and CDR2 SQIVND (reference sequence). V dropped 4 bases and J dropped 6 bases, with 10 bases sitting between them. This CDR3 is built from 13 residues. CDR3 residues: CASSNTGGQPQHF. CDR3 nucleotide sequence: TGTGCCAGTAGTAATACAGGTGGTCAGCCCCAGCATTTT.

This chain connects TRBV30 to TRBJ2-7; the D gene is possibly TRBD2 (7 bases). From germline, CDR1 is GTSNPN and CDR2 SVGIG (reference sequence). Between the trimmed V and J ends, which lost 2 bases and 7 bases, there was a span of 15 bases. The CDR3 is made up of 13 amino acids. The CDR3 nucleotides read TGTGCCTGGAGTAGTGGGGGGGCTCGAGAGCAGTACTTC. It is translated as CAWSSGGAREQYF.

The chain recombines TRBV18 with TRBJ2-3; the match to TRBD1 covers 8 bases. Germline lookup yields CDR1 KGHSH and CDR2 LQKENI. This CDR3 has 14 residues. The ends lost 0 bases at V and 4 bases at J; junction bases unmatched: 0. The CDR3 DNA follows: TGTGCCAGCTCACCACCGACAGGGGCAGATACGCAGTATTTT. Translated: CASSPPTGADTQYF.

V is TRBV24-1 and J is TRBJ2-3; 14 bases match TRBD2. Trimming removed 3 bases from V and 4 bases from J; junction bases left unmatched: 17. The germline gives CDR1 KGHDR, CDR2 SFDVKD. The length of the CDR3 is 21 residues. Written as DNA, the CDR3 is TGTGCCACCAGTGATAACCGCCGGACTAGCGGGAGGAGTCAAAATCCAGATACGCAGTATTTT. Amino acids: CATSDNRRTSGRSQNPDTQYF.

This chain's CDR3 is CASSTFKGTYEQYF. DNA of the CDR3: TGTGCCAGCAGCACCTTTAAGGGGACCTACGAGCAGTACTTC. The rearrangement links TRBV7-4 to TRBJ2-7; maybe TRBD1 (5 bases). The CDR3 contains 14 residues. V was cut by 5 bases and J by 2 bases, with 13 bases left in between. Germline V lookup: CDR1 SGHVT, CDR2 SQSDAQ.

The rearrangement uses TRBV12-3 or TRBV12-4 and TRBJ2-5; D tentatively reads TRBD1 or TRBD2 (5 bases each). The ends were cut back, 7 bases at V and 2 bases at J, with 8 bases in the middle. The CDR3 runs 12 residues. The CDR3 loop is CASKRGQETQYF. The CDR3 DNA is TGTGCCAGCAAGAGGGGACAAGAGACCCAGTACTTC.

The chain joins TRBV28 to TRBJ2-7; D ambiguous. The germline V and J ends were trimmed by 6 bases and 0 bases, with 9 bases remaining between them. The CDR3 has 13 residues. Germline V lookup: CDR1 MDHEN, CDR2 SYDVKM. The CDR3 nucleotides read TGTGCCAGCAGGCATCCCAGCTCCTACGAGCAGTACTTC. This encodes CASRHPSSYEQYF.

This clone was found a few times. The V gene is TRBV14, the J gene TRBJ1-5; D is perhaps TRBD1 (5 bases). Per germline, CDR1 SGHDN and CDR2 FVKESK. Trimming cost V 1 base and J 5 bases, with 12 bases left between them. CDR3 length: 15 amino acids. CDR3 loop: CASSQGLGGDQPQHF. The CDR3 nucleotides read TGTGCCAGCAGCCAAGGGTTGGGGGGGGATCAGCCCCAGCATTTT. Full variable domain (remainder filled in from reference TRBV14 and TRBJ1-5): EAGVTQFPSHSVIEKGQTVTLRCDPISGHDNLYWYRRVMGKEIKFLLHFVKESKQDESGMPNNRFLAERTGGTYSTLKVQPAELEDSGVYFCASSQGLGGDQPQHFGDGTRLSIL.

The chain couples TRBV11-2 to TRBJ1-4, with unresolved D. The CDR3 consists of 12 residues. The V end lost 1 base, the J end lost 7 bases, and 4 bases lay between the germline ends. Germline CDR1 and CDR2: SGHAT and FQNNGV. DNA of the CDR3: TGTGCCAGCAGCTTAGCCCGTGAAAAACTGTTTTTT. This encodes CASSLAREKLFF.

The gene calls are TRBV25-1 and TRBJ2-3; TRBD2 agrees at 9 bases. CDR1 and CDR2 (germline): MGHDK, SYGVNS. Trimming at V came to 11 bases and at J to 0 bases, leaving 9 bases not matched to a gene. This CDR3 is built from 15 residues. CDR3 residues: CASTASGKSTDTQYF. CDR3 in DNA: TGTGCCTCTACCGCTAGCGGGAAAAGCACAGATACGCAGTATTTT.

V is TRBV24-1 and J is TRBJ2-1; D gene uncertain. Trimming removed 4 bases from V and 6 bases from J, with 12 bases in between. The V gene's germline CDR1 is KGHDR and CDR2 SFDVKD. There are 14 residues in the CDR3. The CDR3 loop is CATSDSWSSNEQFF. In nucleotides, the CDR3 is TGTGCCACCAGTGACTCTTGGTCGAGCAATGAGCAGTTCTTC.

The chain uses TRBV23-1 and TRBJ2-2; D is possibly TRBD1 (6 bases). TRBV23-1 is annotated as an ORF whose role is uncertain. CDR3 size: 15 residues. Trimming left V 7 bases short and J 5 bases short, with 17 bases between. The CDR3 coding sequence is TGCGCCAGCAAAAAGGGCAGGGGCAATACCGGGGAGCTGTTTTTT. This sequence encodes CASKKGRGNTGELFF.

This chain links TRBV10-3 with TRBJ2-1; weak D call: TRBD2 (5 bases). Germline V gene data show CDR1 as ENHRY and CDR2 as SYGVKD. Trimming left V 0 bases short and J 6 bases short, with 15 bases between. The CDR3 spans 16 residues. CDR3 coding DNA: TGTGCCATCAGTGAGTCGACGGCGGGCTTAATCAATGAGCAGTTCTTC. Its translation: CAISESTAGLINEQFF.

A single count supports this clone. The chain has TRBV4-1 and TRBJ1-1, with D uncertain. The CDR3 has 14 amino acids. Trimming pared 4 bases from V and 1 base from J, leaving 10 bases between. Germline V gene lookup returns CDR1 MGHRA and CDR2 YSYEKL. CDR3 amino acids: CASSRLRQNTEAFF. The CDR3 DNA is TGCGCCAGCAGCCGATTGAGACAGAACACTGAAGCTTTCTTT.

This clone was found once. Here the CDR3 DNA reads TGTGCCACCAGTGCCGGGATCCCCTATGGCTACACCTTC. Protein product: CATSAGIPYGYTF. The chain joins TRBV24-1 to TRBJ1-2, with D unclear. The V end lost 5 bases, the J end lost 4 bases, and 10 bases lay between the germline ends. The CDR3 length is 13 residues. Germline assignment: CDR1 KGHDR and CDR2 SFDVKD.

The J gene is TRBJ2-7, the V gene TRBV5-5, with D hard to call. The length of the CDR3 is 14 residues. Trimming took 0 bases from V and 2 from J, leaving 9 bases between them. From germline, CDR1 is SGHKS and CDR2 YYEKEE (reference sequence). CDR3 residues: CASSLVQAAYEQYF. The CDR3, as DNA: TGTGCCAGCAGCTTGGTGCAGGCCGCCTACGAGCAGTACTTC.